The clone carrying this T cell receptor beta chain was seen many times. The antigen remains unidentified. The source of the sample is a study of breast tumors, draining lymph nodes, adjacent tissues. Study-level findings and limits: Tumors had less TCR diversity than lymph nodes, more than nontumor tissue. The lymph node origin of tumor T cells was framed as consistent with a hypothesis, not demonstrated.

The lymph nodes were axillary draining lymph nodes from breast cancer patients. Germline V gene lookup returns CDR1 SGHNT and CDR2 YENEEA. Unmatched junction bases numbered 8, after V lost 2 bases and J lost 2 bases. The CDR3 sequence is 16 residues long. In TCRdb, the multiplex PCR reads were re-called with MiXCR into one record per CDR3 protein. This table has approximately 230,000 distinct CDR3 sequences, around 34% appearing once. Sequencing used axillary lymph node tissue. The sequence was obtained from a female donor with breast cancer. Some clones in this sample may be carry-over from other donors' samples. The V gene is TRBV11-3, the J gene TRBJ2-5, with TRBD2 matching 7 bases. CDR3 in DNA: TGTGCCAGCAGCTTAATTCCAGCTAGCGGACAAGAGACCCAGTACTTC. It translates to CASSLIPASGQETQYF.